The clone carrying this T cell receptor beta chain was seen only a few times. The data were obtained in a study of T cells after yellow fever vaccination. This CDR3 comprises 13 residues. In germline, CDR1 is SGHTA, CDR2 FQGNSA. The V and J ends lost 3 bases and 4 bases respectively, with 8 bases between them. MiXCR, applied by TCRdb to the 5' RACE reads, yields one record per CDR3 protein. Here the sample spans under 400,000 distinct CDR3 sequences, 11% being singletons. Sequences were derived from PBMCs, sampled on the day of the first yellow fever vaccination. The receptor comes from a man aged 18 to 29 who received the YFV17D yellow fever vaccine. This sequence joins TRBV7-2 and TRBJ2-3; TRBD2 might be the D (6 bases). CDR3 amino acids: CASSFWGADTQYF. The CDR3 coding sequence is TGTGCCAGCAGCTTCTGGGGGGCAGATACGCAGTATTTT.